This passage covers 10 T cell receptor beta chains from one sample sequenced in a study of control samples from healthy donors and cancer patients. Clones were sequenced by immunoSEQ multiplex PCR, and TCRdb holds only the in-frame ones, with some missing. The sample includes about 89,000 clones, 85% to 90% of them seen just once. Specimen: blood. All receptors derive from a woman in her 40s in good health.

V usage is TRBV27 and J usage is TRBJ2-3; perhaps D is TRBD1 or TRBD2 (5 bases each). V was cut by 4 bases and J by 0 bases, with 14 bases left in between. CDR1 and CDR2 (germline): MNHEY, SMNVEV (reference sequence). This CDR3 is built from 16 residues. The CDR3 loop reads CASSSPGTVSTDTQYF. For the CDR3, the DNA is TGTGCCAGCAGTTCCCCCGGGACGGTGAGCACAGATACGCAGTATTTT.

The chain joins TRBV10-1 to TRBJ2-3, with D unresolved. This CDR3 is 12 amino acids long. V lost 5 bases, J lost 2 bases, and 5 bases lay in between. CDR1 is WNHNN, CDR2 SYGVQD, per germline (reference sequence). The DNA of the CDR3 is TGCGCCAGCAGTACCGACACAGATACGCAGTATTTT. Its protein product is CASSTDTDTQYF.

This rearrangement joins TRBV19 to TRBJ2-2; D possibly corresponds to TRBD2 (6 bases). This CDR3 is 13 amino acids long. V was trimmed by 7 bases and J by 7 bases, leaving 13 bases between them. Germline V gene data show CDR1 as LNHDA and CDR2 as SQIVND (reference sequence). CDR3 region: CASTLAGGGELFF. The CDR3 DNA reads TGTGCCAGTACCCTCGCCGGGGGCGGGGAGCTGTTTTTT.

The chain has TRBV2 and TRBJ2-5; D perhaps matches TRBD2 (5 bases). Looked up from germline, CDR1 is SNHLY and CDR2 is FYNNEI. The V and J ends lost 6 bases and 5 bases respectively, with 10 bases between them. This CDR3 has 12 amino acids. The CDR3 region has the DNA TGTGCCAGCAGCCCGCGGAGGGAGACCCAGTACTTC. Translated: CASSPRRETQYF.

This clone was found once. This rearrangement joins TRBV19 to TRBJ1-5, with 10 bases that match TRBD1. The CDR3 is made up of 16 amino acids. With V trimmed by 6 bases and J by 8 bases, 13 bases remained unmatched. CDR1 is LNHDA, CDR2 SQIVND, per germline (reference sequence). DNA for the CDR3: TGTGCCAGTAGCCCCGGGACAGGGGTGGAGATGGAGCCCCAGCATTTT. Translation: CASSPGTGVEMEPQHF.

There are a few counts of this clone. The CDR3 is CASSYSMAGGPPQETQYF. For the CDR3, the DNA is TGTGCCAGCAGTTACTCGATGGCGGGGGGGCCCCCACAAGAGACCCAGTACTTC. V and J are TRBV6-2 or TRBV6-3 and TRBJ2-5, with 9 bases that match TRBD2. Germline V gene lookup returns CDR1 MNHEY and CDR2 SVGEGT. V shed 0 bases, J shed 2 bases, and the junction held 10 bases outside the gene matches. The length of the CDR3 is 18 residues.

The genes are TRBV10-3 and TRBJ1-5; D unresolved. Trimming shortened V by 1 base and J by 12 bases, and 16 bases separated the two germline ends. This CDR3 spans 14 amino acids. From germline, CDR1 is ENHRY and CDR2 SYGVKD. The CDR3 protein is CAISEFETAGLQHF. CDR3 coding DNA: TGTGCCATCAGTGAGTTTGAAACAGCCGGTCTCCAGCATTTT.

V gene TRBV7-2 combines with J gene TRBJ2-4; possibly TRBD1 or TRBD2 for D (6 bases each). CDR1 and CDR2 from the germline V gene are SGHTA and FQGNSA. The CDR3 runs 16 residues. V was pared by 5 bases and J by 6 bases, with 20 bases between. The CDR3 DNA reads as TGTGCCAGCAGCCCCCAGCTAGGGGGGCTTAGAAACATTCAGTACTTC. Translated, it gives CASSPQLGGLRNIQYF.

This chain's CDR3 is CASSYSRNSGNTIYF. Here the CDR3 DNA reads TGTGCCAGCAGTTACTCCCGGAACTCTGGAAACACCATATATTTT. The V call is TRBV6-2 or TRBV6-3, the J call TRBJ1-3; no reliable D call. The CDR3 runs 15 residues. Trimming took 0 bases from V and 0 from J, leaving 6 bases between them. Per germline, CDR1 MNHEY and CDR2 SVGEGT.

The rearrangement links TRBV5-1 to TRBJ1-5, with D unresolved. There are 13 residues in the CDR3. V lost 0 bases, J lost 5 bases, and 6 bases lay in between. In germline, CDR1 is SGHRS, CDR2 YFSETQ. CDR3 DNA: TGCGCCAGCAGCTTGGTGGGTGATCAGCCCCAGCATTTT. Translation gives CASSLVGDQPQHF. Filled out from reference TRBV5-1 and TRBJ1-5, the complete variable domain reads KAGVTQTPRYLIKTRGQQVTLSCSPISGHRSVSWYQQTPGQGLQFLFEYFSETQRNKGNFPGRFSGRQFSNSRSEMNVSTLELGDSALYLCASSLVGDQPQHFGDGTRLSIL.